This passage covers 2 T cell receptor beta chains from one sample sequenced in a study of T cells in Graves' hyperthyroidism and ophthalmopathy. There were TCR beta CDR3 regions amplified from RNA transcripts. The TCR CDR3 first-round RT-PCR relied on the HTBI primer set. TCRdb ran MiXCR on the multiplex PCR reads and lists one entry per CDR3 protein. This table has under 550,000 distinct CDR3 sequences, just under 20% appearing once. Sequences were obtained from blood. The receptors originated from a man between 35 and 55 years old with Graves' ophthalmopathy.

This clonotype was found a few times. This rearrangement joins TRBV2 to TRBJ2-1; TRBD1 matches at 8 bases. The CDR3 has 17 residues. Per germline, CDR1 SNHLY and CDR2 FYNNEI. V gave up 8 bases and J gave up 10 bases; unmatched junction bases: 22. The CDR3 bases are TGTGCCAGCTGTAGGGGGGTCGGTTCAGGGGGCGATTGGGAGCAGTTCTTC. Translation: CASCRGVGSGGDWEQFF.

The V call is TRBV19, the J call TRBJ2-3; D gene unclear. The V and J ends lost 8 bases and 2 bases respectively, with 8 bases between them. Germline V gene sequence: CDR1 LNHDA, CDR2 SQIVND (reference sequence). The CDR3 totals 12 residues. As DNA, the CDR3 is TGTGCCAGTGTGGCAGACACAGATACGCAGTATTTT. Translation gives CASVADTDTQYF.